The 2 T cell receptor beta chains below all came from one sample that was sequenced in a study of T cells after yellow fever vaccination. TCRdb passed the 5' RACE reads through MiXCR, listing each CDR3 protein once. This sample carries some 300,000 distinct CDR3 sequences, 8% to 9.5% of them seen once, and the ten largest clones take approximately 15%. Sequenced material: PBMCs, taken roughly 46 days after the first yellow fever vaccination. The receptor set was obtained from a young man who received the YFV17D yellow fever vaccine.

The J gene is TRBJ1-1, the V gene TRBV7-6; 7 positions match TRBD1. The CDR3 runs 14 residues. V lost 4 bases, J lost 4 bases, and 6 bases stayed unmatched. Per germline, CDR1 SGHVS and CDR2 FNYEAQ. The CDR3 loop reads CASSSDRVSTEAFF. The DNA for the CDR3 is TGTGCCAGCAGCTCCGACAGGGTGAGCACTGAAGCTTTCTTT.

In this sample, this clonotype turned up a few times. V and J are TRBV12-3 or TRBV12-4 and TRBJ2-3; TRBD1 matches at 7 bases. The CDR3 is made up of 15 amino acids. After removal of 7 bases from V and 0 bases from J, the junction contained 7 bases not matched to a gene. For the CDR3, the DNA is TGTGCCAGCACTATGACAGGGTCAAGCACAGATACGCAGTATTTT. Its protein product is CASTMTGSSTDTQYF.